Below are 25 T cell receptor beta chains sequenced from a single sample in a study of T cell responses to AZD1222 COVID-19 vaccine. TCRdb's copy holds only in-frame clones and misses some; the assay was immunoSEQ multiplex PCR. This sample yields about 120,000 clones, of which 88% are seen a single time; around 5.6% belongs to the top ten. The sequencing here drew on peripheral blood, taken on day 0 of AZD1222 vaccination. Receptor source: an adult in good health.

The chain links TRBV2 to TRBJ1-6, with D uncertain. Germline V CDR1 and CDR2: SNHLY, FYNNEI. The CDR3 loop spans 16 amino acids. Deletions cut 3 bases from V and 1 base from J, with 10 bases between. DNA of the CDR3: TGTGCCAGCAGTGACTCCTCGAGGTCCTATAATTCACCCCTCCACTTT. Amino acids: CASSDSSRSYNSPLHF.

The chain uses TRBV15 and TRBJ2-3; possible D gene TRBD1, 5 bases. The CDR3 consists of 16 residues. V lost 4 bases and J 2 bases, leaving 16 bases between the germline ends. In germline, CDR1 is LNHNV, CDR2 YYDKDF (reference sequence). The DNA for the CDR3 is TGTGCCACCAGCACCGCCTTCAGGGCAAACACAGATACGCAGTATTTT. Residues: CATSTAFRANTDTQYF.

The chain combines TRBV6-1 with TRBJ2-5; no clear D gene. CDR3 size: 17 residues. Per germline, CDR1 MNHNS and CDR2 SASEGT. The V and J ends lost 4 bases and 5 bases respectively, with 23 bases between them. CDR3 amino acids: CASSAQNRRGLSETQYF. CDR3 coding DNA: TGTGCCAGCAGTGCCCAAAACAGACGCGGCCTTTCGGAGACCCAGTACTTC.

The rearrangement uses TRBV5-8 and TRBJ1-2; no definite D call. Germline values: CDR1 SGHTS, CDR2 YDEGEE. V was cut by 2 bases and J by 8 bases, with 13 bases left in between. CDR3 length: 13 amino acids. This chain's CDR3 is CASSLIRVHGYTF. The CDR3 region has the DNA TGTGCCAGCAGCTTAATTAGGGTTCACGGCTACACCTTC.

V gene TRBV6-6 combines with J gene TRBJ2-5; 9 nucleotides match TRBD1. After removal of 5 bases from V and 5 bases from J, the junction contained 6 bases not matched to a gene. The CDR3 runs to 14 residues. Germline V gives CDR1 MNHNY, CDR2 SVGAGI (reference sequence). The CDR3 loop reads CASSPTGGTETQYF. The DNA for the CDR3 is TGTGCCAGCAGTCCAACAGGGGGCACGGAGACCCAGTACTTC.

The chain combines TRBV7-2 with TRBJ1-2; 7 bases agree with TRBD1. Germline V gene lookup returns CDR1 SGHTA and CDR2 FQGNSA. The V and J ends lost 5 bases and 0 bases, in that order; junction bases with no gene match: 6. The CDR3 contains 15 residues. The CDR3 sequence: CASSTSGTANYGYTF. CDR3 bases: TGTGCCAGCAGCACGTCCGGGACAGCTAACTATGGCTACACCTTC.

The rearrangement joins TRBV29-1 to TRBJ1-2; D is uncertain. There are 12 residues in the CDR3. Per germline, CDR1 SQVTM and CDR2 ANQGSEA. Trimming took off 6 bases at V and 7 bases at J, with 15 bases between the two ends. CDR3 sequence (DNA): TGCAGCGTCGAGGGAGGGCCAGCTGGCTACACCTTC. As protein: CSVEGGPAGYTF.

The rearrangement links TRBV6-1 to TRBJ2-6, with D uncertain. Trimming removed 6 bases from V and 4 bases from J, with 7 bases in between. There are 13 residues in the CDR3. The germline V gene encodes CDR1 MNHNS and CDR2 SASEGT. The CDR3, as DNA: TGTGCCAGCAGCAGAAGCGGGGCCAACGTCCTGACTTTC. Residues: CASSRSGANVLTF.

The chain employs TRBV19 and TRBJ1-2; D unclear. Trimming removed 9 bases from V and 6 bases from J, with 20 bases in between. CDR1 and CDR2 (germline): LNHDA, SQIVND (reference sequence). This CDR3 is 14 amino acids long. DNA for the CDR3: TGTGCCAGCCACCCAAGGATAAGGGTTAATGGCTACACCTTC. This codes for CASHPRIRVNGYTF.

The J gene is TRBJ1-3, the V gene TRBV18; 7 nucleotides match TRBD1. The germline gives CDR1 KGHSH, CDR2 LQKENI. V was clipped by 9 bases and J by 6 bases; unmatched bases: 8. The CDR3 sequence is 13 residues long. The CDR3 sequence: CASSMTGLNTIYF. In nucleotides, the CDR3 is TGTGCCAGTTCCATGACAGGGTTAAACACCATATATTTT. The full variable domain, in which reference TRBV18 and TRBJ1-3 provide the parts outside the CDR3, is NAGVMQNPRHLVRRRGQEARLRCSPMKGHSHVYWYRQLPEEGLKFMVYLQKENIIDESGMPKERFSAEFPKEGPSILRIQQVVRGDSAAYFCASSMTGLNTIYFGEGSWLTVV.

This chain joins TRBV7-9 and TRBJ1-6; D is ambiguous. Germline V gene data show CDR1 as SEHNR and CDR2 as FQNEAQ (reference sequence). The CDR3 is made up of 13 amino acids. Trimming shortened V by 1 base and J by 8 bases, and 6 bases separated the two germline ends. CDR3: CASSLGLDSPLHF. The CDR3, as DNA: TGTGCCAGCAGCTTAGGGCTTGATTCACCCCTCCACTTT.

The V and J genes are TRBV12-3 or TRBV12-4 and TRBJ1-3; no clear D. V lost 5 bases to trimming and J lost 7 bases, with 3 bases between them. This CDR3 spans 10 amino acids. CDR3 protein: CASSRNTIYF. The CDR3, as DNA: TGTGCCAGCAGTCGGAACACCATATATTTT.

V usage is TRBV28 and J usage is TRBJ2-3; D gene ambiguous. CDR1 is MDHEN, CDR2 SYDVKM, per germline. V was trimmed by 7 bases and J by 0 bases, leaving 5 bases between them. The CDR3 contains 12 residues. CDR3 coding DNA: TGTGCCAGCACCGCGAGCACAGATACGCAGTATTTT. It specifies CASTASTDTQYF.

This chain connects TRBV6-5 to TRBJ2-3; TRBD2 matches at 8 bases. The CDR3 is made up of 14 amino acids. Per germline, CDR1 MNHEY and CDR2 SVGAGI. The V and J ends lost 5 bases and 2 bases, in that order; junction bases with no gene match: 3. The CDR3 loop reads CASSPGGDTDTQYF. The CDR3 DNA follows: TGTGCCAGCAGTCCCGGGGGGGACACAGATACGCAGTATTTT.

The chain carries TRBV6-1 and TRBJ1-2; D not resolved. Between the trimmed V and J ends, which lost 3 bases and 8 bases, there was a span of 10 bases. Germline assignment: CDR1 MNHNS and CDR2 SASEGT. This CDR3 spans 12 amino acids. CDR3 in DNA: TGTGCCAGCAGTGAGGCAGCTCAGGGCTACACCTTC. Translated, it gives CASSEAAQGYTF.

This rearrangement joins TRBV28 to TRBJ1-5; D unresolved. The V end lost 6 bases, the J end lost 4 bases, and 13 bases lay between the germline ends. The germline CDR1 and CDR2 sequences are MDHEN and SYDVKM. The CDR3 spans 14 residues. Here the CDR3 DNA reads TGTGCCAGCAGCACCGGACTGATTAATCAGCCCCAGCATTTT. Amino acids: CASSTGLINQPQHF.

J is TRBJ1-2 and V is TRBV27; 11 nucleotides match TRBD1. This CDR3 has 14 residues. Germline-derived CDR1 and CDR2 are MNHEY and SMNVEV (reference sequence). With V trimmed by 6 bases and J by 6 bases, 6 bases remained unmatched. Here the CDR3 reads CASRDGQGADGYTF. The CDR3 DNA reads TGTGCCAGCAGGGACGGACAGGGGGCGGATGGCTACACCTTC.

This clone has a handful of counts. The V call is TRBV4-3, the J call TRBJ2-5; 8 bases match TRBD2. CDR3 length equals 15 residues. Trimming removed 1 base from V and 3 bases from J; junction bases left unmatched: 4. Germline V lookup: CDR1 LGHNA, CDR2 YSLEER. DNA of the CDR3: TGCGCCAGCAGCCAAGGCCCGGGGGGGGAAGAGACCCAGTACTTC. Amino acid sequence: CASSQGPGGEETQYF.

J is TRBJ1-2 and V is TRBV2; the D gene is possibly TRBD1 (5 bases). Germline V lookup: CDR1 SNHLY, CDR2 FYNNEI. The V end lost 0 bases, the J end lost 4 bases, and 18 bases lay between the germline ends. This CDR3 is built from 17 residues. In DNA, the CDR3 is TGTGCCAGCAGTGAAGCGCTTGGACAACTCGAGCGCTATGGCTACACCTTC. Protein sequence: CASSEALGQLERYGYTF.

The chain is built from TRBV19 and TRBJ1-5; 12 nucleotides agree with TRBD1. The CDR3 contains 15 residues. Germline V gene lookup returns CDR1 LNHDA and CDR2 SQIVND (reference sequence). The trim removed 4 bases at V and 7 bases at J, leaving 5 bases unmatched. The CDR3 sequence: CASSTGTGGGQPQHF. CDR3 DNA: TGTGCCAGTAGTACGGGGACAGGGGGCGGGCAGCCCCAGCATTTT.

The chain is built from TRBV28 and TRBJ1-1; unclear D gene. Germline V CDR1 and CDR2: MDHEN, SYDVKM. The length of the CDR3 is 12 residues. V lost 6 bases, J lost 4 bases, and 9 bases lay in between. CDR3 loop: CASSQDTTEAFF. As DNA, the CDR3 is TGTGCCAGCAGCCAAGACACCACTGAAGCTTTCTTT.

The chain joins TRBV11-3 to TRBJ2-5, with 9 bases aligning to TRBD2. The germline CDR1 and CDR2 sequences are SGHNT and YENEEA. With V trimmed by 6 bases and J by 4 bases, 3 bases remained unmatched. The CDR3 extends over 13 amino acids. CDR3 sequence (DNA): TGTGCCAGCAGATTTAGCGGGGGAGAGACCCAGTACTTC. Translating it yields CASRFSGGETQYF.

Comments on this clone: This specimen includes other DNA sequences encoding the same CDR3. The CDR3 nucleotides read TGTGCCAGCTCACCACCGGGACTAGCGGGAGAGACCCAGTACTTC. Its translation is CASSPPGLAGETQYF. The V and J genes are TRBV18 and TRBJ2-5; 12 nucleotides agree with TRBD2. The length of the CDR3 is 15 residues. Unmatched junction bases numbered 0, after V lost 0 bases and J lost 4 bases. CDR1 and CDR2 from the germline V gene are KGHSH and LQKENI.

The rearrangement links TRBV6-5 to TRBJ2-5; no firm D call. Germline lookup yields CDR1 MNHEY and CDR2 SVGAGI. Deletions cut 6 bases from V and 5 bases from J, with 13 bases between. The CDR3 is 13 amino acids. The DNA for the CDR3 is TGTGCCAGCAGACCTCCCGTGGCTGAGACCCAGTACTTC. Protein: CASRPPVAETQYF.

The rearrangement joins TRBV18 to TRBJ2-2; unclear D gene. Germline values: CDR1 KGHSH, CDR2 LQKENI. CDR3 size: 14 residues. Trimming cost V 3 bases and J 2 bases, with 7 bases left between them. The CDR3 DNA is TGTGCCAGCTCACCTGACTTAAACACCGGGGAGCTGTTTTTT. It codes for CASSPDLNTGELFF.